Sequencing of this T cell receptor (beta chain) was carried out in a study of T cell responses to AZD1222 COVID-19 vaccine. Points from the study as a whole: White British ancestry dominated among donors, who included more females, and clonal diversity was possibly underestimated. Of the AZD1222 recipients, only 5 to 7 were seropositive at baseline. Vaccine-associated CD4 TCRs spanned spike, dominant at 160-218 and 743-854.

The protocol was immunoSEQ multiplex PCR, while the TCRdb copy is restricted to in-frame clones and leaves out a portion. In the table there are roughly 110,000 clones, 85% to 95% of which are singletons. CDR1 SEHNR and CDR2 FQNEAQ come from the germline V gene (reference sequence). CDR3 length equals 14 residues. Trimming left V 5 bases short and J 0 bases short, with 11 bases between. As regards this clone: Its antigen is as yet unknown.

This rearrangement joins TRBV7-9 to TRBJ2-7; D not resolved. This receptor was taken from an adult who received the AZD1222 COVID-19 vaccine. The specimen was peripheral blood, collected 28 days after the second AZD1222 dose. CDR3 protein: CASSALASSYEQYF. The CDR3 region has the DNA TGTGCCAGCAGCGCCCTGGCGAGCTCCTACGAGCAGTACTTC.